One and the same sample provided the 26 T cell receptor beta chains below, sequenced in a study of CD8 T cells in Susac syndrome. The RNA input was 0.5 to 1 ug, and it was reverse transcribed with random hexamers. TCRdb reanalysed the immunoSEQ multiplex PCR reads using MiXCR and keeps one entry per CDR3 protein. The sample shows about 140,000 distinct CDR3 sequences, approximately 96% of them seen only once. Sample: CD4+ T cells from PBMCs. These receptors were obtained from a human donor with multiple sclerosis.

In nucleotides, the CDR3 is TGTGCCAGCAGCCTGGACGGAGCCTATGGCTACACCTTC. Translated: CASSLDGAYGYTF. The rearrangement uses TRBV11-2 and TRBJ1-2; D is ambiguous. CDR1 and CDR2 (germline): SGHAT, FQNNGV. The CDR3 is 13 residues long. The germline V and J ends were trimmed by 5 bases and 4 bases, with 11 bases remaining between them.

The chain recombines TRBV12-3 or TRBV12-4 with TRBJ1-1; a weak D match, TRBD1 (5 bases). The V end lost 6 bases, the J end lost 3 bases, and 20 bases lay between the germline ends. This CDR3 region has 16 residues. The CDR3 nucleotides are TGTGCCAGCAGACCAGAGGTACAGGCCTCTGACACTGAAGCTTTCTTT. Translated: CASRPEVQASDTEAFF.

The genes are TRBV5-1 and TRBJ2-1; TRBD2 matches 12 bases. This CDR3 spans 17 amino acids. Germline loops: CDR1 SGHRS, CDR2 YFSETQ. J was trimmed by 3 bases and V by 5 bases; bases with no gene match: 9. The CDR3 sequence: CASSSTSGRILYNEQFF. The CDR3 region has the DNA TGCGCCAGCAGTTCGACTAGCGGGAGAATTCTCTACAATGAGCAGTTCTTC.

The chain is built from TRBV29-1 and TRBJ2-7, with a possible D match to TRBD1 (5 bases). Germline V gene lookup returns CDR1 SQVTM and CDR2 ANQGSEA. This CDR3 is 13 amino acids long. V lost 3 bases to trimming and J lost 2 bases, with 11 bases between them. Written as DNA, the CDR3 is TGCAGCGTTGAGCAGGGAATCCCCTACGAGCAGTACTTC. Residues: CSVEQGIPYEQYF.

This rearrangement joins TRBV29-1 to TRBJ1-3; D ambiguous. The CDR3 is made up of 16 amino acids. Germline CDR1 reads SQVTM; CDR2 reads ANQGSEA. The ends were cut back, 3 bases at V and 1 base at J, with 16 bases in the middle. CDR3 region: CSVDGMEGASGNTIYF. The CDR3 nucleotides are TGCAGCGTTGATGGAATGGAGGGTGCGTCTGGAAACACCATATATTTT. Full variable domain (missing parts from reference TRBV29-1 and TRBJ1-3): SAVISQKPSRDICQRGTSLTIQCQVDSQVTMMFWYRQQPGQSLTLIATANQGSEATYESGFVIDKFPISRPNLTFSTLTVSNMSPEDSSIYLCSVDGMEGASGNTIYFGEGSWLTVV.

This chain uses TRBV9 with TRBJ2-1, with D tentatively TRBD1 or TRBD2 (6 bases each). Germline CDR1 and CDR2: SGDLS and YYNGEE. V lost 1 base and J lost 3, with 14 bases in between. This CDR3 comprises 16 residues. For the CDR3, the DNA is TGTGCCAGCAGCGTATTGGGTAGGGGGGACTACAATGAGCAGTTCTTC. Translating gives CASSVLGRGDYNEQFF.

This chain connects TRBV7-3 to TRBJ2-5; D not certain. V lost 2 bases and J 2 bases, leaving 15 bases between the germline ends. Germline V CDR1 and CDR2: SGHTA, FQGTGA. The CDR3 totals 16 residues. CDR3 nucleotides: TGTGCCAGCAGCTTAGGCGTGGTAAGAGGACAAGAGACCCAGTACTTC. Translating it yields CASSLGVVRGQETQYF.

The chain employs TRBV5-4 and TRBJ2-1; D might be TRBD2 (5 bases). Germline V gene lookup returns CDR1 SGHNT and CDR2 YYREEE (reference sequence). V was pared by 0 bases and J by 5 bases, with 6 bases between. The CDR3 consists of 13 residues. CDR3 sequence (DNA): TGTGCCAGCAGCTTGGCGGGGAACAATGAGCAGTTCTTC. This translates into CASSLAGNNEQFF.

This clonotype was seen more than once but under ten times. The J gene is TRBJ2-6, the V gene TRBV12-3 or TRBV12-4, with D tentatively TRBD1 (6 bases). The CDR3 is 15 amino acids. V lost 6 bases and J lost 4, with 13 bases in between. Written as DNA, the CDR3 is TGTGCCAGCAGAGGAACAGGGTACGGGGCCAACGTCCTGACTTTC. The encoded protein is CASRGTGYGANVLTF.

The V gene is TRBV28, the J gene TRBJ1-2, with 7 nucleotides matching TRBD1. J gave up 8 bases and V 4 bases, and 13 bases lay outside the gene matches. Germline CDR1 and CDR2: MDHEN and SYDVKM. This CDR3 is 15 amino acids long. CDR3 residues: CASSSQSTGAWGYTF. The CDR3 DNA reads TGTGCCAGCAGTTCACAATCTACAGGGGCTTGGGGCTACACCTTC.

The chain carries TRBV12-3 or TRBV12-4 and TRBJ2-5; maybe TRBD2 (6 bases). V dropped 5 bases and J dropped 7 bases, with 17 bases sitting between them. This CDR3 has 14 amino acids. CDR3 bases: TGTGCCAGCAGTGAGACTAGTCAGGGCGGGACCCAGTACTTC. Amino acids: CASSETSQGGTQYF.

The chain couples TRBV9 to TRBJ1-6, with D unclear. This CDR3 contains 14 residues. Germline loops: CDR1 SGDLS, CDR2 YYNGEE. Trimming removed 0 bases from V and 8 bases from J, with 9 bases in between. The CDR3 region is CASSVVGKDSPLHF. DNA for the CDR3: TGTGCCAGCAGCGTAGTCGGCAAGGATTCACCCCTCCACTTT.

The chain employs TRBV15 and TRBJ1-6; D call uncertain. V lost 3 bases and J lost 0, with 6 bases in between. The CDR3 has 15 residues. Germline assignment: CDR1 LNHNV and CDR2 YYDKDF (reference sequence). DNA for the CDR3: TGTGCCACCAGCAGTGCGTCCTCCTATAATTCACCCCTCCACTTT. This codes for CATSSASSYNSPLHF.

This clonotype appeared once. This rearrangement joins TRBV5-1 to TRBJ2-5, with 10 bases identical to TRBD2. Germline loops: CDR1 SGHRS, CDR2 YFSETQ. The CDR3 sequence is 15 residues long. The J segment lost 6 bases and the V segment lost 1 base, leaving 6 bases of the junction unmatched. The DNA of the CDR3 is TGCGCCAGCAGCTTGCAGGCTAGCGGGAGCCAGACCCAGTACTTC. It codes for CASSLQASGSQTQYF.

This sequence joins TRBV29-1 and TRBJ1-1, with a weak D call TRBD1 (6 bases). Germline V gene sequence: CDR1 SQVTM, CDR2 ANQGSEA. The CDR3 extends over 13 amino acids. Trimming pared 5 bases from V and 1 base from J, leaving 11 bases between. Here the CDR3 DNA reads TGCAGCGTTAAAACAGGGACGAACACTGAAGCTTTCTTT. Translated: CSVKTGTNTEAFF.

DNA for the CDR3: TGTGCCACGGGGGCCGGCGAGACCCAGTACTTC. Its translation: CATGAGETQYF. The rearrangement uses TRBV24-1 and TRBJ2-5, with D possibly TRBD1 on 6 matching bases. V dropped 10 bases and J dropped 5 bases, with 10 bases sitting between them. This CDR3 is 11 amino acids long. In germline, CDR1 is KGHDR, CDR2 SFDVKD.

The table lists this clonotype with a count of one. The CDR3 sequence: CASSLQGPYGYTF. The CDR3 coding sequence is TGTGCCAGCAGCTTACAGGGGCCTTATGGCTACACCTTC. V is TRBV7-2 and J is TRBJ1-2, with D perhaps TRBD1 (6 bases). Germline CDR1 and CDR2: SGHTA and FQGNSA. Trimming stripped 2 bases from V and 5 bases from J, with 9 bases between. This CDR3 is built from 13 residues.

The CDR3 here is CASSGQFDNEQFF. CDR3 DNA sequence: TGTGCCAGCAGCGGACAGTTCGACAATGAGCAGTTCTTC. The chain recombines TRBV28 with TRBJ2-1, with a weak D call TRBD1 (6 bases). This CDR3 has 13 residues. CDR1 is MDHEN and CDR2 is SYDVKM in the germline V gene. V lost 6 bases to trimming and J lost 5 bases, with 11 bases between them.

The CDR3 loop is CASSPGRADTQYF. CDR3 sequence (DNA): TGCGCCAGCAGCCCTGGTAGGGCAGATACGCAGTATTTT. This chain joins TRBV5-1 and TRBJ2-3; D remains ambiguous. Deletions cut 4 bases from V and 4 bases from J, with 10 bases between. CDR3 length: 13 amino acids. Germline loops: CDR1 SGHRS, CDR2 YFSETQ.

This chain uses TRBV5-6 with TRBJ1-5, with 7 bases lining up with TRBD1. Trimming at V came to 0 bases and at J to 10 bases, leaving 10 bases not matched to a gene. The CDR3 extends over 15 amino acids. Germline CDR1 and CDR2: SGHDT and YYEEEE. This chain's CDR3 is CASSLGTGTGGPQHF. The CDR3 DNA reads TGTGCCAGCAGCTTGGGGACAGGCACCGGAGGCCCCCAGCATTTT.

V and J are TRBV12-3 or TRBV12-4 and TRBJ1-5; 8 bases match TRBD1. This CDR3 is built from 15 residues. V trimming: 5 bases; J trimming: 4 bases; junction bases outside the gene matches: 7. CDR3: CASSVGTGVNQPQHF. CDR3 DNA sequence: TGTGCCAGCAGTGTAGGGACAGGTGTAAATCAGCCCCAGCATTTT.

In this sample, this clonotype turned up once. The chain carries TRBV7-2 and TRBJ2-1; D not certain. Looked up from germline, CDR1 is SGHTA and CDR2 is FQGNSA. V was cut by 1 base and J by 15 bases, with 16 bases left in between. The CDR3 length is 13 residues. CDR3 residues: CASSLVGSSGAFF. CDR3 DNA sequence: TGTGCCAGCAGCTTAGTGGGTAGCTCTGGTGCGTTCTTC.

The V gene is TRBV3-1, the J gene TRBJ1-6, with TRBD1 matching 8 bases. Germline V CDR1 and CDR2: LGHDT, YNNKEL (reference sequence). This CDR3 has 14 residues. Trimming at V came to 6 bases and at J to 9 bases, leaving 7 bases not matched to a gene. Here the CDR3 reads CASRPGGATSPLHF. The CDR3 DNA follows: TGTGCCAGCAGGCCAGGGGGCGCGACTTCACCCCTCCACTTT.

The rearrangement uses TRBV27 and TRBJ2-1; 12 nucleotides align to TRBD2. CDR3 length equals 18 residues. Trimming at V came to 4 bases and at J to 5 bases, leaving 12 bases not matched to a gene. Germline CDR1 reads MNHEY; CDR2 reads SMNVEV (reference sequence). The CDR3 protein is CASSSHLAGGPSDNEQFF. The CDR3 DNA sequence: TGTGCCAGCAGTTCTCATCTAGCGGGAGGGCCTTCGGACAATGAGCAGTTCTTC.

This chain joins TRBV28 and TRBJ2-2, with no clear D. CDR1 MDHEN and CDR2 SYDVKM come from the germline V gene. Trimming took off 6 bases at V and 4 bases at J, with 15 bases between the two ends. The CDR3 consists of 15 residues. Here the CDR3 reads CASSPSGFGTGELFF. CDR3 sequence (DNA): TGTGCCAGCAGCCCCTCCGGGTTCGGCACCGGGGAGCTGTTTTTT.

This clonotype came up once. The V call is TRBV6-5, the J call TRBJ1-1; tentative D call: TRBD1 (5 bases). The CDR3 runs to 12 residues. CDR1 is MNHEY, CDR2 SVGAGI, per germline. V shed 0 bases and J shed 8 bases, with 7 bases lying between them. DNA for the CDR3: TGTGCCAGCAGTTACTCGGCAGGGGAAGCTTTCTTT. The encoded protein is CASSYSAGEAFF.